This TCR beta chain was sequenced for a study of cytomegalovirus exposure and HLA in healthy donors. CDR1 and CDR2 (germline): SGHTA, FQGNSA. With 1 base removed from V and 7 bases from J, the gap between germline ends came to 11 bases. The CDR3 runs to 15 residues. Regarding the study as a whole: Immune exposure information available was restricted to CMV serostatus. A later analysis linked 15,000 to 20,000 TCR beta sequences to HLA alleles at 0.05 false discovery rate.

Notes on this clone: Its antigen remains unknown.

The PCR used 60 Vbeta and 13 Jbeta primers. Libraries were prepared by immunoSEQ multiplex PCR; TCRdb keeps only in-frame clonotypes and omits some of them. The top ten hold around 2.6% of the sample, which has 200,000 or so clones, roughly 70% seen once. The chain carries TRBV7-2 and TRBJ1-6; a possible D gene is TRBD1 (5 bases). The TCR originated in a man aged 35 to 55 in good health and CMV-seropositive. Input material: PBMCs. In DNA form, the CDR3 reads TGTGCCAGCAGCTTAGAGGCGACAGAGAATTCACCCCTCCACTTT. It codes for CASSLEATENSPLHF.